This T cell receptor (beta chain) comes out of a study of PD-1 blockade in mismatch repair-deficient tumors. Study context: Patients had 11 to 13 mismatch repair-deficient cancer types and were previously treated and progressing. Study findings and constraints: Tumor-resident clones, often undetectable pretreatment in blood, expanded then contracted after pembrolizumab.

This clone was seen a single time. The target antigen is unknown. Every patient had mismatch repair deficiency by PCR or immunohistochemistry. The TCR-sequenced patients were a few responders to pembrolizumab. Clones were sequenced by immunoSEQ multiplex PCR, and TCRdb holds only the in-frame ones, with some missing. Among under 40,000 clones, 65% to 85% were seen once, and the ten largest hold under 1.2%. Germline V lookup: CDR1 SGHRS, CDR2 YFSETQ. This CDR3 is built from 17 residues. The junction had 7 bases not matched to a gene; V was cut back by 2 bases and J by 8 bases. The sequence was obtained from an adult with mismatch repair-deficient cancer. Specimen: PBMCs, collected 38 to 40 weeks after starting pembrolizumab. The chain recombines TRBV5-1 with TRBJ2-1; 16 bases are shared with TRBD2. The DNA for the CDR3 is TGCGCCAGCAGCTTACCGGGACTAGCGGGAGGGCTCGATGAGCAGTTCTTC. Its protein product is CASSLPGLAGGLDEQFF.